This T cell receptor (beta chain) was sequenced in a study of OX40 agonist ivuxolimab in advanced cancers. The assay was immunoSEQ multiplex PCR, and TCRdb's table has in-frame clones only and misses some. This table has tens of thousands of clones, roughly 93% appearing once. As for this clone: Its antigen is unknown.

The study's findings and limits: Averaged across samples, CD8+ T cells carried more expanded clones than CD4+ did.

V shed 4 bases, J shed 3 bases, and the junction held 2 bases outside the gene matches. CDR3 size: 13 residues. Looked up from germline, CDR1 is MDHEN and CDR2 is SYDVKM. This sequence joins TRBV28 and TRBJ1-2, with 7 positions matching TRBD1. The source material was CD4+ or CD8+ T cells sorted from blood, sampled in a trial of the OX40 agonist ivuxolimab. This clonotype originated in an adult with an advanced solid tumor such as melanoma, head and neck, liver or kidney cancer. The CDR3 loop reads CASSSGTDYGYTF. CDR3 nucleotide sequence: TGTGCCAGCAGTTCCGGGACAGACTATGGCTACACCTTC.